The 23 T cell receptor beta chains below all came from one sample that was sequenced in a study of spatial heterogeneity in lung cancer. From the 5' RACE reads, TCRdb called clonotypes with MiXCR, one entry per CDR3 protein. The table lists some 87,000 distinct CDR3 sequences, roughly 9.5% of them singletons. Time point: sample taken at primary tumor resection. In each case, whole RNA from tumor, nontumor lung or frozen PBMC was sequenced unsorted. The sequencing used PBMCs, collected at surgery. The receptor set was obtained from a male donor with early-stage non-small cell lung cancer.

This clonotype was picked up one time. The chain links TRBV7-9 to TRBJ2-1; TRBD2 matches at 8 bases. Germline loops: CDR1 SEHNR, CDR2 FQNEAQ (reference sequence). The CDR3 is made up of 15 amino acids. Unmatched junction bases numbered 7, after V lost 5 bases and J lost 4 bases. The CDR3 DNA reads as TGTGCCAGCAGCCTGCGGCTAGCGGGTTACAATGAGCAGTTCTTC. Residues: CASSLRLAGYNEQFF. Using reference TRBV7-9 and TRBJ2-1 for the parts outside the CDR3, the full variable domain is DTGVSQNPRHKITKRGQNVTFRCDPISEHNRLYWYRQTLGQGPEFLTYFQNEAQLEKSRLLSDRFSAERPKGSFSTLEIQRTEQGDSAMYLCASSLRLAGYNEQFFGPGTRLTVL.

Many counts were recorded for this clonotype. This chain connects TRBV10-3 to TRBJ1-1, with D maybe TRBD1 (5 bases). There are 13 residues in the CDR3. Germline V gives CDR1 ENHRY, CDR2 SYGVKD. Trimming removed 6 bases from V and 1 base from J, with 9 bases in between. For the CDR3, the DNA is TGTGCCATCAGCAAACAGGAGAACACTGAAGCTTTCTTT. This encodes CAISKQENTEAFF.

The sample holds a few counts of this clonotype. The chain employs TRBV5-1 and TRBJ2-5; no reliable D call. Per germline, CDR1 SGHRS and CDR2 YFSETQ. Trimming removed 4 bases at V and 5 bases at J, with 12 bases between. The CDR3 length is 13 residues. The CDR3 region is CASSEGRFETQYF. CDR3 DNA sequence: TGCGCCAGCAGCGAAGGCCGGTTTGAGACCCAGTACTTC.

This clonotype was observed a handful of times. CDR3 sequence reads: CASSFSTVSYEQYF. The CDR3 bases are TGTGCCAGCAGCTTTTCGACCGTCTCCTACGAGCAGTACTTC. The rearrangement joins TRBV7-8 to TRBJ2-7, with D unclear. V was clipped by 3 bases and J by 0 bases, with 9 bases between them. The CDR3 extends over 14 amino acids. Germline CDR1 reads SGHVS; CDR2 reads FQNEAQ.

The genes are TRBV7-2 and TRBJ2-7; D is tentatively TRBD1 or TRBD2 (5 bases each). This CDR3 comprises 15 residues. V dropped 1 base and J dropped 2 bases, with 12 bases sitting between them. Germline V gene lookup returns CDR1 SGHTA and CDR2 FQGNSA. The CDR3 DNA reads as TGTGCCAGCAGCTTAGTGGGGGTAGTTGCCTACGAGCAGTACTTC. This codes for CASSLVGVVAYEQYF.

This clonotype showed up just a few times. This sequence joins TRBV5-1 and TRBJ2-5; 16 bases line up with TRBD2. Germline values: CDR1 SGHRS, CDR2 YFSETQ. The ends lost 3 bases at V and 6 bases at J; junction bases unmatched: 5. The CDR3 loop spans 16 amino acids. The CDR3 nucleotides are TGCGCCAGCAGCTCCGGGACTAGCGGGGGGGCGAAGACCCAGTACTTC. Translated: CASSSGTSGGAKTQYF.

This clonotype was picked up many times. The rearrangement uses TRBV20-1 and TRBJ2-5; D perhaps matches TRBD1 (5 bases). From germline, CDR1 is DFQATT and CDR2 SNEGSKA (reference sequence). V lost 8 bases, J lost 4 bases, and 11 bases lay in between. This CDR3 is built from 11 residues. Written as DNA, the CDR3 is TGCAGTTTTAGGGGCTCAGAGACCCAGTACTTC. Amino acid sequence: CSFRGSETQYF.

There are a few counts of this clonotype. V and J are TRBV19 and TRBJ2-3, with 8 positions matching TRBD2. CDR3 length: 17 amino acids. Germline V gene sequence: CDR1 LNHDA, CDR2 SQIVND (reference sequence). Trimming at V came to 10 bases and at J to 2 bases, leaving 17 bases not matched to a gene. The CDR3, as DNA: TGTGCCAATCTACGGGGACGGCGGGAGGCTCCCACAGATACGCAGTATTTT. Amino acids: CANLRGRREAPTDTQYF. The whole variable domain, remainder taken from reference TRBV19 and TRBJ2-3, is DGGITQSPKYLFRKEGQNVTLSCEQNLNHDAMYWYRQDPGQGLRLIYYSQIVNDFQKGDIAEGYSVSREKKESFPLTVTSAQKNPTAFYLCANLRGRREAPTDTQYFGPGTRLTVL.

At least ten counts were recorded for this clonotype. V gene TRBV6-1 combines with J gene TRBJ2-2; TRBD2 matches at 7 bases. The germline V gene encodes CDR1 MNHNS and CDR2 SASEGT. Trimming removed 3 bases from V and 3 bases from J; junction bases left unmatched: 10. This CDR3 contains 17 residues. Written as DNA, the CDR3 is TGTGCCAGCAGTGAGCTTCAGCGGGATAAGGACACCGGGGAGCTGTTTTTT. Translation gives CASSELQRDKDTGELFF.

This clonotype came up many times. The V gene is TRBV4-2, the J gene TRBJ2-7; D uncertain. This CDR3 contains 14 residues. Germline V lookup: CDR1 LGHNA, CDR2 YNFKEQ. Between the trimmed V and J ends, which lost 0 bases and 4 bases, there was a span of 10 bases. In nucleotides, the CDR3 is TGTGCCAGCAGCCAAGATATTAGCAGTTACGAGCAGTACTTC. This gives the protein CASSQDISSYEQYF.

This clonotype occurred a few times. V and J are TRBV20-1 and TRBJ2-3, with 9 bases matching TRBD2. Trimming removed 7 bases from V and 0 bases from J; junction bases left unmatched: 5. Per the germline V gene, CDR1 is DFQATT and CDR2 is SNEGSKA (reference sequence). This CDR3 is 14 amino acids long. The CDR3 reads CSVPAGGSTDTQYF. The CDR3 bases are TGCAGTGTACCAGCGGGGGGTAGCACAGATACGCAGTATTTT.

This clonotype was counted only a few times. The V gene is TRBV20-1, the J gene TRBJ1-6; D is unresolved. The germline gives CDR1 DFQATT, CDR2 SNEGSKA (reference sequence). This CDR3 is built from 16 residues. The V end lost 3 bases, the J end lost 14 bases, and 26 bases lay between the germline ends. CDR3 region: CSARDRRGSYDSSLHF. The CDR3 DNA reads TGCAGTGCTAGGGACCGCCGCGGCTCCTATGATTCGTCCCTCCACTTT.

This clonotype was counted a single time. The CDR3 reads CASSWGDMSNQPQHF. In nucleotides, the CDR3 is TGCGCCAGCAGCTGGGGAGACATGAGCAATCAGCCCCAGCATTTT. This rearrangement joins TRBV5-1 to TRBJ1-5; D call uncertain. This CDR3 has 15 residues. Germline V lookup: CDR1 SGHRS, CDR2 YFSETQ. V lost 3 bases and J lost 1, with 11 bases in between.

The CDR3 coding sequence is TGTGCCAGCAGTACTAGCGGGAGCGAGCAGTACTTC. Translation gives CASSTSGSEQYF. The rearrangement links TRBV2 to TRBJ2-7; 11 bases line up with TRBD2. CDR1 is SNHLY, CDR2 FYNNEI, per germline. CDR3 length equals 12 residues. The junction had 0 bases not matched to a gene; V was cut back by 5 bases and J by 6 bases. Using reference TRBV2 and TRBJ2-7 for the parts outside the CDR3, the full variable domain is EPEVTQTPSHQVTQMGQEVILRCVPISNHLYFYWYRQILGQKVEFLVSFYNNEISEKSEIFDDQFSVERPDGSNFTLKIRSTKLEDSAMYFCASSTSGSEQYFGPGTRLTVT.

This clonotype was seen a handful of times. The chain recombines TRBV7-2 with TRBJ2-5; 11 bases are a match to TRBD2. Germline V CDR1 and CDR2: SGHTA, FQGNSA. This CDR3 is built from 16 residues. V shed 3 bases, J shed 2 bases, and the junction held 5 bases outside the gene matches. CDR3 residues: CASSFLAGGRQETQYF. The CDR3 DNA reads as TGTGCCAGCAGCTTCCTAGCGGGGGGTAGGCAAGAGACCCAGTACTTC.

This sequence joins TRBV7-2 and TRBJ2-5; D is possibly TRBD1 or TRBD2 (5 bases each). This CDR3 comprises 14 residues. Germline CDR1 SGHTA, CDR2 FQGNSA. Trimming removed 5 bases at V and 1 base at J, with 11 bases between. The CDR3 coding sequence is TGTGCCAGCAGCCCGGGACGGGTCCAAGAGACCCAGTACTTC. Amino acid sequence: CASSPGRVQETQYF.

The chain employs TRBV7-9 and TRBJ2-5; 7 nucleotides line up with TRBD1. V lost 0 bases, J lost 4 bases, and 5 bases stayed unmatched. Germline V gene lookup returns CDR1 SEHNR and CDR2 FQNEAQ (reference sequence). This CDR3 is built from 15 residues. The CDR3 region has the DNA TGTGCCAGCAGCTTAGCGGTCCCAGGGGGAGAGACCCAGTACTTC. Its protein is CASSLAVPGGETQYF. The full variable domain, its missing parts supplied by reference TRBV7-9 and TRBJ2-5, is DTGVSQNPRHKITKRGQNVTFRCDPISEHNRLYWYRQTLGQGPEFLTYFQNEAQLEKSRLLSDRFSAERPKGSFSTLEIQRTEQGDSAMYLCASSLAVPGGETQYFGPGTRLLVL.

This clonotype was seen many times. This chain links TRBV10-3 with TRBJ2-5; D might be TRBD2 (6 bases). From germline, CDR1 is ENHRY and CDR2 SYGVKD. The V and J ends lost 0 bases and 4 bases respectively, with 12 bases between them. The CDR3 covers 15 residues. The DNA of the CDR3 is TGTGCCATCAGTGAGTCAGGGGCGGAGGGAGAGACCCAGTACTTC. Its protein product is CAISESGAEGETQYF.

This clonotype was seen a few times. The chain combines TRBV3-1 with TRBJ1-1; D is perhaps TRBD1 (5 bases). The CDR3 runs 16 residues. Germline V gene lookup returns CDR1 LGHDT and CDR2 YNNKEL (reference sequence). Trimming removed 4 bases at V and 7 bases at J, with 22 bases between. Here the CDR3 DNA reads TGTGCCAGCAGCCTAATGATTCCGGGGCTGGGGAATGAAGCTTTCTTT. Amino acids: CASSLMIPGLGNEAFF.

This clonotype was recorded many times. V is TRBV2 and J is TRBJ2-3; no clear D gene. CDR3 length: 16 residues. Trimming took off 2 bases at V and 1 base at J, with 13 bases between the two ends. CDR1 SNHLY and CDR2 FYNNEI come from the germline V gene. This chain's CDR3 is CASSEKGFRGTDTQYF. Here the CDR3 DNA reads TGTGCCAGCAGTGAAAAGGGCTTCCGAGGCACAGATACGCAGTATTTT.

At least ten counts were recorded for this clonotype. The chain links TRBV7-3 to TRBJ2-3; TRBD1 agrees at 9 bases. CDR3 length equals 13 residues. J gave up 5 bases and V 3 bases, and 0 bases lay outside the gene matches. CDR1 is SGHTA and CDR2 is FQGTGA in the germline V gene. The CDR3 loop reads CASSLGQGDTQYF. The CDR3 DNA follows: TGTGCCAGCAGCTTGGGACAGGGAGATACGCAGTATTTT.

This chain uses TRBV10-3 with TRBJ1-3; D remains unclear. The germline gives CDR1 ENHRY, CDR2 SYGVKD. This CDR3 region has 14 residues. The ends were cut back, 3 bases at V and 4 bases at J, with 10 bases in the middle. The CDR3 spells CAISERDSGNTIYF. The CDR3 DNA reads as TGTGCCATCAGTGAACGGGATTCAGGAAACACCATATATTTT.

This chain uses TRBV12-3 or TRBV12-4 with TRBJ2-2; 10 bases align to TRBD1. J lost 0 bases, V lost 6 bases, and 4 bases had no gene match. The CDR3 is 16 amino acids. CDR3 residues: CASRPGQGANTGELFF. The CDR3 coding sequence is TGTGCCAGCAGACCTGGACAGGGGGCGAACACCGGGGAGCTGTTTTTT.